The entry below describes one T cell receptor (beta chain). The V gene lost 5 bases and the J gene lost 10 bases, with 11 bases spanning the gap. This CDR3 has 11 residues. CDR1 MNHEY and CDR2 SVGEGT come from the germline V gene. RNA transcripts served as template for amplifying TCR beta CDR3 sequences. RT-PCR in the first round used HTBI primers; a second-round multiplex PCR followed. TCRdb passed the multiplex PCR reads through MiXCR, listing each CDR3 protein once. The top ten clones hold approximately 12% of a sample with around 1.1 million distinct CDR3 sequences, about 35% of them seen once. The sample is drawn from a study of Graves' ophthalmopathy and Graves' hyperthyroidism.

Material for sequencing was peripheral blood or thyroid tissue (not recorded which). The receptor comes from an adult man with Graves' hyperthyroidism. The V and J genes are TRBV6-2 or TRBV6-3 and TRBJ1-2; TRBD1 is a possible D gene (5 bases). CDR3 sequence: CASSATADYTF. CDR3 nucleotide sequence: TGTGCCAGCAGTGCGACAGCTGACTACACCTTC.